This entry lists 8 T cell receptor beta chains sequenced from one sample in a study of CD8 T cells in ankylosing spondylitis. MiXCR was run by TCRdb on the 5' RACE reads, yielding one entry per CDR3 protein. The sample holds 180,000 or so distinct CDR3 sequences, about 9.9% seen once. Specimen: blood, either unsorted or a sorted T cell fraction (not recorded which). These receptors originate from a male donor with ankylosing spondylitis or in good health (not recorded which).

The V and J genes are TRBV5-1 and TRBJ2-4; D is uncertain. V lost 0 bases and J 5 bases, leaving 3 bases between the germline ends. CDR3 length equals 12 residues. Germline CDR1 SGHRS, CDR2 YFSETQ. The CDR3 loop is CASSLEENIQYF. The DNA for the CDR3 is TGCGCCAGCAGCTTGGAAGAAAACATTCAGTACTTC.

A few counts support this clonotype. The gene calls are TRBV19 and TRBJ1-2; D is unresolved. Germline V gene lookup returns CDR1 LNHDA and CDR2 SQIVND (reference sequence). The CDR3 contains 15 residues. The V end was cut by 5 bases, the J end by 4 bases, with 17 bases between. The CDR3 DNA is TGTGCCAGTAGTCCTCCGGTACCATCGGCCTATGGCTACACCTTC. Its translation is CASSPPVPSAYGYTF.

This clonotype was counted at least ten times. This chain links TRBV5-6 with TRBJ1-4, with 8 positions matching TRBD1. The germline gives CDR1 SGHDT, CDR2 YYEEEE. CDR3 size: 16 residues. V dropped 2 bases and J dropped 4; count of bases not matched to a gene: 7. The CDR3 coding sequence is TGTGCCAGCAGCTTCGGACAGGGAGGAGGTAATGAAAAACTGTTTTTT. Its translation: CASSFGQGGGNEKLFF. The variable domain in full, completed from reference TRBV5-6 and TRBJ1-4, reads DAGVTQSPTHLIKTRGQQVTLRCSPKSGHDTVSWYQQALGQGPQFIFQYYEEEERQRGNFPDRFSGHQFPNYSSELNVNALLLGDSALYLCASSFGQGGGNEKLFFGSGTQLSVL.

A few counts support this clonotype. The chain employs TRBV6-5 and TRBJ2-1; D perhaps matches TRBD1 (5 bases). CDR1 is MNHEY, CDR2 SVGAGI, per germline. The CDR3 has 12 residues. The ends were cut back, 1 base at V and 10 bases at J, with 8 bases in the middle. The CDR3 DNA is TGTGCCAGCAGTTACTTGTGGGGCGAGCAGTTCTTC. Translated, it gives CASSYLWGEQFF.

This clonotype was counted at least ten times. The CDR3 DNA sequence: TGTGCCAGCAGCGTAGCTAGCGGGAGATCGACAGATACGCAGTATTTT. Translating it yields CASSVASGRSTDTQYF. The chain joins TRBV9 to TRBJ2-3, with TRBD2 matching 10 bases. Per germline, CDR1 SGDLS and CDR2 YYNGEE. The CDR3 extends over 16 amino acids. J gave up 3 bases and V 0 bases, and 4 bases lay outside the gene matches.

This clonotype was seen many times. V usage is TRBV6-5 and J usage is TRBJ2-1, with D unclear. This CDR3 has 13 amino acids. Germline values: CDR1 MNHEY, CDR2 SVGAGI. The V end lost 2 bases, the J end lost 6 bases, and 8 bases lay between the germline ends. The CDR3 protein is CASSYGWGNEQFF. The CDR3 bases are TGTGCCAGCAGTTACGGATGGGGCAATGAGCAGTTCTTC.

The chain carries TRBV7-2 and TRBJ1-1; possibly TRBD1 for D (5 bases). There are 15 residues in the CDR3. The germline gives CDR1 SGHTA, CDR2 FQGNSA. Trimming removed 6 bases from V and 1 base from J, with 15 bases in between. CDR3 in amino acids: CASSSHGARNTEAFF. CDR3 nucleotide sequence: TGTGCCAGCAGTTCTCATGGGGCCCGGAACACTGAAGCTTTCTTT.

This clonotype was seen at least ten times. This chain joins TRBV20-1 and TRBJ2-3; 10 nucleotides match TRBD2. The junction had 4 bases not matched to a gene; V was cut back by 5 bases and J by 2 bases. There are 14 residues in the CDR3. Germline-derived CDR1 and CDR2 are DFQATT and SNEGSKA (reference sequence). Here the CDR3 reads CSADSGRPTDTQYF. CDR3 in DNA: TGCAGTGCTGATAGCGGGAGGCCCACAGATACGCAGTATTTT.